The 9 T cell receptor beta chains presented below share a single source sample, sequenced in a study of response to subunit inactivated influenza vaccine. TCRdb re-called the RT-PCR reads through MiXCR, storing one row per CDR3 protein. The top ten clones hold under 15% of a sample with 540,000 or so distinct CDR3 sequences, about an eighth of them seen once. The sample was PBMCs from blood, taken roughly 47 days after vaccination. Receptor source: a man aged 50 or older who received an inactivated influenza vaccine.

The chain carries TRBV4-1 and TRBJ2-1; 7 bases map to TRBD2. Looked up from germline, CDR1 is MGHRA and CDR2 is YSYEKL. Unmatched junction bases numbered 9, after V lost 1 base and J lost 6 bases. The CDR3 loop spans 16 amino acids. This CDR3 is CASSQGRAGDGNEQFF. The CDR3 DNA reads as TGCGCCAGCAGCCAAGGGCGCGCGGGAGATGGCAATGAGCAGTTCTTC.

The V and J genes are TRBV7-2 and TRBJ2-7, with TRBD2 as a possible D gene (6 bases). The ends were cut back, 3 bases at V and 0 bases at J, with 9 bases in the middle. The germline gives CDR1 SGHTA, CDR2 FQGNSA. The CDR3 totals 14 residues. The CDR3 DNA reads as TGTGCCAGCAGCTTTAACGGGGGCTCCTACGAGCAGTACTTC. Amino acids: CASSFNGGSYEQYF.

Many counts were recorded for this clonotype. The rearrangement links TRBV5-1 to TRBJ2-3, with D possibly being TRBD2 (6 bases). The CDR3 loop spans 15 amino acids. Germline V gene lookup returns CDR1 SGHRS and CDR2 YFSETQ. Trimming removed 1 base at V and 6 bases at J, with 15 bases between. Written as DNA, the CDR3 is TGCGCCAGCAGCTTGAACGCGGGAAGAGGGGATACGCAGTATTTT. It translates to CASSLNAGRGDTQYF.

A few counts support this clonotype. The rearrangement uses TRBV6-1 and TRBJ2-2; tentative D call: TRBD2 (5 bases). The CDR3 extends over 15 amino acids. V was pared by 7 bases and J by 5 bases, with 17 bases between. The germline V gene has CDR1 MNHNS and CDR2 SASEGT. The CDR3 loop reads CASTFERPGTGELFF. For the CDR3, the DNA is TGTGCCAGCACCTTCGAGAGGCCGGGGACCGGGGAGCTGTTTTTT.

This clonotype occurred a few times. The chain carries TRBV3-1 and TRBJ2-5; no definite D call. The V end was cut by 5 bases, the J end by 5 bases, with 15 bases between. Germline loops: CDR1 LGHDT, CDR2 YNNKEL (reference sequence). The CDR3 is 14 residues long. The CDR3 region is CASSSKGATETQYF. The DNA of the CDR3 is TGTGCCAGCAGCTCAAAAGGTGCGACGGAGACCCAGTACTTC.

The chain joins TRBV4-3 to TRBJ2-7; TRBD1 aligns across 7 bases. Germline V gives CDR1 LGHNA, CDR2 YSLEER. The junction had 6 bases not matched to a gene; V was cut back by 1 base and J by 0 bases. The CDR3 is 16 residues long. CDR3 loop: CASSQASGTVSYEQYF. DNA for the CDR3: TGCGCCAGCAGCCAAGCCTCCGGGACAGTCTCCTACGAGCAGTACTTC.

V and J are TRBV20-1 and TRBJ2-7; 9 bases fit TRBD2. The CDR3 is 16 amino acids. CDR1 is DFQATT and CDR2 is SNEGSKA in the germline V gene (reference sequence). J gave up 0 bases and V 1 base, and 7 bases lay outside the gene matches. The CDR3 is CSARVISGGLSYEQYF. Written as DNA, the CDR3 is TGCAGTGCTAGAGTTATTAGCGGGGGTCTCTCCTACGAGCAGTACTTC.

Note on this clonotype: Since a much larger clone is just one base distant, this may be a read error. This sequence joins TRBV20-1 and TRBJ2-1, with a weak D call TRBD2 (6 bases). Germline V gene data show CDR1 as DFQATT and CDR2 as SNEGSKA (reference sequence). CDR3 length equals 13 residues. This CDR3 is CSAPLMGGNELFF. DNA of the CDR3: TGCAGTGCTCCACTTATGGGCGGGAATGAGCTGTTCTTC.

This clonotype was observed at least ten times. The chain employs TRBV3-1 and TRBJ2-3; unclear D gene. V lost 1 base to trimming and J lost 6 bases, with 2 bases between them. CDR1 is LGHDT and CDR2 is YNNKEL in the germline V gene (reference sequence). The CDR3 consists of 11 residues. The CDR3 nucleotides are TGTGCCAGCAGCCAAGCGGATACGCAGTATTTT. Translating it yields CASSQADTQYF.